The rows below give T cell receptor beta chains drawn from one sample of a study of blood T cell repertoires in COVID-19. The table came from immunoSEQ multiplex PCR; TCRdb's copy has only in-frame clones and leaves some out. The sample has around 46,000 clones; approximately 83% are singletons. Material: peripheral blood. These receptors were collected from a woman of 80 years or more with COVID-19, enrolled during active disease. Each CDR3 is given with its conserved first and last residue. The order of the fields is clone size, J gene, CDR3 length, D gene, V gene, CDR3 DNA, CDR3 protein. D genes are given only for firm matches. Clone sizes are given selectively: once, few, many, or a class where the clone is expanded.

>NA|TRBJ1-5|14|NA|TRBV6-5
TGTGCCAGCAGTTCCAGGGGAGGCAATCAGCCCCAGCATTTT
CASSSRGGNQPQHF
>NA|TRBJ1-2|15|TRBD1|TRBV5-6
TGTGCCAGCAGCCACGGGACAGGGGGCGACTATGGCTACACCTTC
CASSHGTGGDYGYTF
>NA|TRBJ1-2|14|TRBD1|TRBV29-1
TGCAGCGTGGTGAGGCCGGGACAGGGTTTTGGCTACACCTTC
CSVVRPGQGFGYTF
>NA|TRBJ2-3|14|NA|TRBV6-2/TRBV6-3
TGTGCCAGCAGTTACCAGGATATCACAGATACGCAGTATTTT
CASSYQDITDTQYF
>NA|TRBJ1-2|15|TRBD1|TRBV7-2
TGTGCCAGCAGCTCAACCCAGACAGGGTCCTATGGCTACACCTTC
CASSSTQTGSYGYTF
>NA|TRBJ1-1|13|NA|TRBV5-1
TGCGCCAGCATCCTGGACAGGAACACTGAAGCTTTCTTT
CASILDRNTEAFF
>NA|TRBJ2-7|14|NA|TRBV3-1/TRBV3-2
TGTGCCAGCAGCGAGGGACTGGTAACCTACGAGCAGTACTTC
CASSEGLVTYEQYF
>NA|TRBJ1-2|14|NA|TRBV28
TGTGCCAGCCCGTGCGGGGTAAGAAACTATGGCTACACCTTC
CASPCGVRNYGYTF
>NA|TRBJ2-5|13|NA|TRBV18
TGTGCCAGCTCACCAGGGCCCCAAGAGACCCAGTACTTC
CASSPGPQETQYF
>NA|TRBJ1-4|15|TRBD1|TRBV5-1
TGCGCCAGCAGCTTGGGGACAGGGGGCGGTGAAAAACTGTTTTTT
CASSLGTGGGEKLFF
>NA|TRBJ2-3|13|NA|TRBV2
TGTGCCAGCAGTGAAGGGGGAGAAGATACGCAGTATTTT
CASSEGGEDTQYF
>once|TRBJ2-7|15|TRBD1|TRBV4-1
TGCGCCAGCAGCCCAGCCGGGACAGCAGATTACGAGCAGTACTTC
CASSPAGTADYEQYF
>NA|TRBJ2-7|15|NA|TRBV6-5
TGTGCCAGCATCCCTTTAGGGCAGGGAGGTCACGAGCAGTACTTC
CASIPLGQGGHEQYF
>NA|TRBJ1-6|16|TRBD1|TRBV27
TGTGCCAGCAAAAACACAGGGGGCCGTTGGAATTCACCCCTCCACTTT
CASKNTGGRWNSPLHF
>NA|TRBJ1-2|15|NA|TRBV5-1
TGCGCCAGCAGCCAGGAACCGACAGGAACCTATGGCTACACCTTC
CASSQEPTGTYGYTF
>NA|TRBJ1-1|13|NA|TRBV28
TGTGCCAGCAGTTTAACCGGGAGCACTGAAGCTTTCTTT
CASSLTGSTEAFF
>NA|TRBJ2-1|16|TRBD2|TRBV7-9
TGTGCCAGCAGCCCAAAAGCGGGGGGGCCCGTCAATGAGCAGTTCTTC
CASSPKAGGPVNEQFF
>NA|TRBJ2-1|16|TRBD1|TRBV19
TGTGCCAGTAGTATAGCCGGGACAGTTTTCTACAATGAGCAGTTCTTC
CASSIAGTVFYNEQFF
>NA|TRBJ1-4|16|NA|TRBV4-2
TGTGCCAGCAGCCCCCCCCAGGCGGGGAGCCGAGAAAAACTGTTTTTT
CASSPPQAGSREKLFF
>NA|TRBJ1-2|14|NA|TRBV27
TGTGCCAGCAGTTTGGGGGGACCGATCTATGGCTACACCTTC
CASSLGGPIYGYTF
>NA|TRBJ2-3|12|NA|TRBV5-4
TGTGCCAGCAGCCCCAGATGGGATACGCAGTATTTT
CASSPRWDTQYF
>NA|TRBJ1-1|14|TRBD1|TRBV19
TGTGCCAGTAGGGACAGGGGTAGGGGAACTGAAGCTTTCTTT
CASRDRGRGTEAFF
>NA|TRBJ2-1|15|TRBD2|TRBV7-2
TGTGCCAGCAGCTTAGCTGGGACTATCAACAATGAGCAGTTCTTC
CASSLAGTINNEQFF
>NA|TRBJ2-1|14|TRBD2|TRBV24-1
TGTGCCACCAGTGATGCGGGGGGCGGTAATGAGCAGTTCTTC
CATSDAGGGNEQFF
>NA|TRBJ2-2|15|TRBD2|TRBV5-1
TGCGCCAGCAGCTTGACCAGCGGGAGCTCCGGGGAGCTGTTTTTT
CASSLTSGSSGELFF
>NA|TRBJ1-6|17|TRBD1|TRBV5-1
TGCGCCAGCAGCCGGGGAGAGACAGGGGCTCATAATTCACCCCTCCACTTT
CASSRGETGAHNSPLHF
>NA|TRBJ2-1|16|NA|TRBV5-1
TGCGCCAGCACCGTTCGGGCGGGGTCCTCCTACAATGAGCAGTTCTTC
CASTVRAGSSYNEQFF
>once|TRBJ2-7|15|TRBD1|TRBV27
TGTGCCAGCAGTCCGCGGACAGGGGGAATTTACGAGCAGTACTTC
CASSPRTGGIYEQYF
>few|TRBJ1-1|16|TRBD1|TRBV6-5
TGTGCCAGCAGTTACGACAGGGGAGAGAAAAACACTGAAGCTTTCTTT
CASSYDRGEKNTEAFF
>once|TRBJ2-7|15|NA|TRBV28
TGTGCCAGCAGTTTATGGGGGGGTAGCTCCTACGAGCAGTACTTC
CASSLWGGSSYEQYF
>NA|TRBJ1-1|14|TRBD1|TRBV5-1
TGCGCCAGCAGCTTTACAGGGGATCACACTGAAGCTTTCTTT
CASSFTGDHTEAFF
>NA|TRBJ1-2|13|TRBD1|TRBV27
TGTGCCAGCAGTTTAGCGGGACAGGGAGGCTACACCTTC
CASSLAGQGGYTF
>NA|TRBJ1-2|13|TRBD1|TRBV11-2
TGTGCCAGCAGCTTTGAAATAGGGGGCGGCTACACCTTC
CASSFEIGGGYTF
>NA|TRBJ2-7|11|NA|TRBV5-1
TGCGCCAGCAGTCAGGGGCTCGAGCAGTACTTC
CASSQGLEQYF
>NA|TRBJ1-6|15|TRBD1|TRBV7-2
TGTGCCAGCAGCTTAGCAGGGACAGGGGGAGCACCCCTCCACTTT
CASSLAGTGGAPLHF
>few|TRBJ1-1|14|NA|TRBV7-9
TGTGCCAGCAGCTTACAAGGGGTGGACACTGAAGCTTTCTTT
CASSLQGVDTEAFF
>few|TRBJ1-2|17|TRBD1|TRBV18
TGTGCCAGCTCACCGGACGGACAGGGGGCAAGGTCGGAAGGCTACACCTTC
CASSPDGQGARSEGYTF
>NA|TRBJ1-1|13|NA|TRBV18
TGTGCCAGCTCACCTAACGGGAACACTGAAGCTTTCTTT
CASSPNGNTEAFF
>NA|TRBJ2-1|13|NA|TRBV4-1
TGCGCCAGCAGCCGCCCTACAGGCAATGAGCAGTTCTTC
CASSRPTGNEQFF
>once|TRBJ1-1|14|NA|TRBV28
TGTGCCAGCAGTTTACAGGGTTCAACCCCTGAAGCTTTCTTT
CASSLQGSTPEAFF
>few|TRBJ1-2|17|TRBD1|TRBV25-1
TGTGCCAGCAGTGACCCAAGGACAGGGCCAACTAACTATGGCTACACCTTC
CASSDPRTGPTNYGYTF
>NA|TRBJ1-4|16|NA|TRBV3-1/TRBV3-2
TGTGCCAGCAGCTACAGGGCGACCCCACTCCCCGAAAAACTGTTTTTT
CASSYRATPLPEKLFF
>NA|TRBJ1-2|14|TRBD1|TRBV6-5
TGTGCCAGCAGGAGCCGGGACAGAAACCATGGCTACACCTTC
CASRSRDRNHGYTF
>once|TRBJ2-3|15|NA|TRBV6-2/TRBV6-3
TGTGCCAGCAGTTACCGAGGACTGCCCACAGATACGCAGTATTTT
CASSYRGLPTDTQYF
>few|TRBJ2-1|16|TRBD2|TRBV18
TGTGCCAGCTCACCACCGTTACTCGTCTGGCGGCCGGGAGGGTTCTTC
CASSPPLLVWRPGGFF
>NA|TRBJ2-5|16|TRBD1|TRBV7-9
TGTGCCAGCAGCTACCCCCGACAGGGGGCCGGAGAGACCCAGTACTTC
CASSYPRQGAGETQYF
>NA|TRBJ2-7|14|TRBD2|TRBV5-1
TGCGCCAGCAGTCGGATAGCGGGGGGCTACGAGCAGTACTTC
CASSRIAGGYEQYF
>NA|TRBJ2-1|18|NA|TRBV7-9
TGTGCCAGCAGCTTAGGGGATAGCGCCACAAGCTCCTACAATGAGCAGTTCTTC
CASSLGDSATSSYNEQFF
>few|TRBJ1-4|16|NA|TRBV27
TGTGCCAGCAGTCCGGACATTAGGGGCCTGAATGAAAAACTGTTTTTT
CASSPDIRGLNEKLFF